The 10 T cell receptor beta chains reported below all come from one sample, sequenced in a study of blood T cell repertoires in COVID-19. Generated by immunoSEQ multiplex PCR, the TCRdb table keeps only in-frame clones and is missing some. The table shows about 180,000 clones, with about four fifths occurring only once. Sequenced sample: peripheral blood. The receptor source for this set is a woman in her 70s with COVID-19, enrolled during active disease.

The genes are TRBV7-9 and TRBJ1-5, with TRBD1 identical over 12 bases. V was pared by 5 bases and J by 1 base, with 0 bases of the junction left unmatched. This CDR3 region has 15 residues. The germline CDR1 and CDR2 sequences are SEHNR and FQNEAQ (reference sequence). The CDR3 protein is CASSGTGGSNQPQHF. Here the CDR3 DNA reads TGTGCCAGCAGCGGGACAGGGGGCAGCAATCAGCCCCAGCATTTT. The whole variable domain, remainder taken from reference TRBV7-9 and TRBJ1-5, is DTGVSQNPRHKITKRGQNVTFRCDPISEHNRLYWYRQTLGQGPEFLTYFQNEAQLEKSRLLSDRFSAERPKGSFSTLEIQRTEQGDSAMYLCASSGTGGSNQPQHFGDGTRLSIL.

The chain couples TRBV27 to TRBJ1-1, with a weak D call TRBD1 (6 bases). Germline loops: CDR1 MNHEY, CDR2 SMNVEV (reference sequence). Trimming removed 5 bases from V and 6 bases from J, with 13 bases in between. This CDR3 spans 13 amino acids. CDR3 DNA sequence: TGTGCCAGCAGTCAGAGGGGGGGGGCTGAAGCTTTCTTT. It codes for CASSQRGGAEAFF.

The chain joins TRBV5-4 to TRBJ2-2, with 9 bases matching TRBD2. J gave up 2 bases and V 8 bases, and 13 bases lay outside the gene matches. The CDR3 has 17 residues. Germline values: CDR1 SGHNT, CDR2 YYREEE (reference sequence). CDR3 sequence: CASTLGGLAGNTGELFF. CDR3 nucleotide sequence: TGTGCCAGTACCTTGGGGGGGCTAGCGGGAAACACCGGGGAGCTGTTTTTT.

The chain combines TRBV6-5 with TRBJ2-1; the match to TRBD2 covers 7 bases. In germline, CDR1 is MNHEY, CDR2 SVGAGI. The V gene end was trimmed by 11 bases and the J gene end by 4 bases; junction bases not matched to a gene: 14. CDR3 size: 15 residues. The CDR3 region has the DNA TGTGCCTCCTGGGCAGGACCCGGGGGGTACAATGAGCAGTTCTTC. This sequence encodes CASWAGPGGYNEQFF.

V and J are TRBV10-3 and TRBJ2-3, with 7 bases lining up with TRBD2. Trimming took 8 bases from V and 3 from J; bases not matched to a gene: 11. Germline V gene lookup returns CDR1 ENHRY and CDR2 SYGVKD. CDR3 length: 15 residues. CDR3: CAIGSGGRETDTQYF. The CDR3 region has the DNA TGTGCCATCGGTTCAGGCGGGAGAGAGACAGATACGCAGTATTTT.

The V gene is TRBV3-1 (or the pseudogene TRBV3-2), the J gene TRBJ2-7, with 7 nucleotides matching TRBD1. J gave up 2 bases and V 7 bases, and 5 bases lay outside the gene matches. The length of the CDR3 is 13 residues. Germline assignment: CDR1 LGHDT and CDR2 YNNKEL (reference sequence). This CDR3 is CASTRQGTYEQYF. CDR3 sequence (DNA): TGTGCCAGCACCCGACAGGGCACCTACGAGCAGTACTTC.

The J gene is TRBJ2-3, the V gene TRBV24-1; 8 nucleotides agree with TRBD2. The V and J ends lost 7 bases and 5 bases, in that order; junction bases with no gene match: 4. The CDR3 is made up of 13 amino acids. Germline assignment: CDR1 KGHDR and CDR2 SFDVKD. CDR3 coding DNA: TGTGCCACCAGCCCGGGAGGGGAAGATACGCAGTATTTT. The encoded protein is CATSPGGEDTQYF.

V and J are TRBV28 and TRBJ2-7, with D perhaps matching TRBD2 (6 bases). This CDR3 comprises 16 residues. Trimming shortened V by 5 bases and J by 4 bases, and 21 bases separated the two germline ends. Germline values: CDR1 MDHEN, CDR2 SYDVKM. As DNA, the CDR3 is TGTGCCAGCAGTCCTGGGGGACTGGGGAGTGGTTACGAGCAGTACTTC. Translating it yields CASSPGGLGSGYEQYF.

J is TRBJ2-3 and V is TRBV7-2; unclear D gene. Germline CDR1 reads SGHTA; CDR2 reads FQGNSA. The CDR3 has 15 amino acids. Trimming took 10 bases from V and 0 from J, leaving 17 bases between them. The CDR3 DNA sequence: TGTGCCACCTCCCGCGGCGGCACGAGCACAGATACGCAGTATTTT. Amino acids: CATSRGGTSTDTQYF.

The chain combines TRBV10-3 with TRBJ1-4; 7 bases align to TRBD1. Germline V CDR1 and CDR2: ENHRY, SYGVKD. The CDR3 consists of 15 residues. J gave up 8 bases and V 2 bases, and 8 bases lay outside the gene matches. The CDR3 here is CAISETQGFSEKLFF. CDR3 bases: TGTGCCATCAGTGAGACACAGGGGTTCAGCGAAAAACTGTTTTTT.